These 15 T cell receptor beta chains came from one sample sequenced in a study of control samples from healthy donors and cancer patients. TCRdb keeps only in-frame clones here, not all; method: immunoSEQ multiplex PCR. The sample records approximately 46,000 clones, more than 75% being singletons. Material for sequencing was PBMCs. The receptors here all came from a woman aged 55-69 years with lung cancer.

The gene calls are TRBV29-1 and TRBJ2-7; D perhaps matches TRBD1 (6 bases). The germline V and J ends were trimmed by 8 bases and 0 bases, with 14 bases remaining between them. This CDR3 spans 13 amino acids. Germline V gives CDR1 SQVTM, CDR2 ANQGSEA. Here the CDR3 reads CSTTGTNSYEQYF. CDR3 bases: TGCAGCACTACCGGGACAAACTCCTACGAGCAGTACTTC.

This chain joins TRBV5-4 and TRBJ2-2, with 7 bases matching TRBD2. Germline V gene lookup returns CDR1 SGHNT and CDR2 YYREEE (reference sequence). With V trimmed by 0 bases and J by 5 bases, 7 bases remained unmatched. The CDR3 runs to 16 residues. The CDR3 protein is CASSLESGINTGELFF. CDR3 DNA: TGTGCCAGCAGCTTGGAGAGCGGGATTAATACCGGGGAGCTGTTTTTT.

CDR3 sequence reads: CASSMRGTDTQYF. CDR3 bases: TGTGCCAGTAGTATGAGGGGCACAGATACGCAGTATTTT. The J gene is TRBJ2-3, the V gene TRBV19, with D possibly matching TRBD2 (5 bases). The germline CDR1 and CDR2 sequences are LNHDA and SQIVND (reference sequence). Deletions cut 3 bases from V and 1 base from J, with 5 bases between. CDR3 size: 13 residues.

This chain uses TRBV11-3 with TRBJ2-4, with TRBD1 identical over 12 bases. V shed 4 bases, J shed 0 bases, and the junction held 10 bases outside the gene matches. Germline V gene data show CDR1 as SGHNT and CDR2 as YENEEA. This CDR3 has 19 residues. The CDR3 region is CASSSPGQGAEIAKNIQYF. The CDR3 DNA follows: TGTGCCAGCAGCTCACCGGGACAGGGGGCAGAGATAGCCAAAAACATTCAGTACTTC.

This chain links TRBV6-1 with TRBJ2-6; D remains ambiguous. From germline, CDR1 is MNHNS and CDR2 SASEGT. V shed 3 bases and J shed 0 bases, with 9 bases lying between them. CDR3 length equals 16 residues. The CDR3 protein is CASSDSVTSGANVLTF. DNA of the CDR3: TGTGCCAGCAGTGATTCGGTTACCTCTGGGGCCAACGTCCTGACTTTC.

V gene TRBV6-5 combines with J gene TRBJ2-7, with 12 bases aligning to TRBD2. The length of the CDR3 is 14 residues. With V trimmed by 8 bases and J by 2 bases, 4 bases remained unmatched. Looked up from germline, CDR1 is MNHEY and CDR2 is SVGAGI. The CDR3 DNA reads as TGTGCCAGCGCAACTAGCGGGGGGACCTACGAGCAGTACTTC. The encoded protein is CASATSGGTYEQYF.

CDR3 bases: TGTGCCACCTCAGTGGGAACTAATGAAAAACTGTTTTTT. This encodes CATSVGTNEKLFF. The chain has TRBV19 and TRBJ1-4; D ambiguous. Trimming took off 10 bases at V and 1 base at J, with 10 bases between the two ends. This CDR3 region has 13 residues. Germline assignment: CDR1 LNHDA and CDR2 SQIVND (reference sequence).

This chain connects TRBV28 to TRBJ1-2; D gene ambiguous. V shed 2 bases and J shed 6 bases, with 4 bases lying between them. This CDR3 spans 11 amino acids. Germline loops: CDR1 MDHEN, CDR2 SYDVKM. The DNA of the CDR3 is TGTGCCAGCAGTTTAAGACATGGCTACACCTTC. Its translation: CASSLRHGYTF.

J is TRBJ1-4 and V is TRBV4-3, with D hard to call. Trimming took 0 bases from V and 7 from J, leaving 12 bases between them. Germline V CDR1 and CDR2: LGHNA, YSLEER. The CDR3 is 15 amino acids. CDR3 in DNA: TGCGCCAGCAGCCAAGATCGGCGGCAGACTGAAAAACTGTTTTTT. Translation: CASSQDRRQTEKLFF.

The gene calls are TRBV6-5 and TRBJ2-1; 8 nucleotides match TRBD2. Germline trimming cut 6 bases from V and 6 bases from J; bases unmatched to any gene: 7. This CDR3 region has 14 residues. CDR1 is MNHEY and CDR2 is SVGAGI in the germline V gene. CDR3 bases: TGTGCCAGCAGACCCGTGGCGGGAGGCAATGAGCAGTTCTTC. It specifies CASRPVAGGNEQFF.

The CDR3 DNA follows: TGTGCCAGCAGCCTCTGGAGGGACGAAGGGACCCAGTACTTC. The encoded protein is CASSLWRDEGTQYF. J is TRBJ2-5 and V is TRBV5-5; maybe TRBD2 (6 bases). The V gene's germline CDR1 is SGHKS and CDR2 YYEKEE (reference sequence). V lost 4 bases and J lost 7, with 17 bases in between. CDR3 size: 14 residues.

The chain is built from TRBV7-3 and TRBJ2-3; possible D gene TRBD2, 5 bases. The V gene's germline CDR1 is SGHTA and CDR2 FQGTGA. The CDR3 contains 14 residues. Deletions cut 2 bases from V and 3 bases from J, with 9 bases between. CDR3 nucleotides: TGTGCCAGCAGCTTAGCGGGTACAACAGATACGCAGTATTTT. This sequence encodes CASSLAGTTDTQYF.

This clone has only one observation. In DNA form, the CDR3 reads TGCAGCGTTGATAGTACCGGGGACTACGAGCAGTACTTC. It is translated as CSVDSTGDYEQYF. The chain couples TRBV29-1 to TRBJ2-7; the D gene is possibly TRBD2 (5 bases). Germline CDR1 SQVTM, CDR2 ANQGSEA. The V end lost 3 bases, the J end lost 3 bases, and 12 bases lay between the germline ends. There are 13 residues in the CDR3.

The CDR3 bases are TGTGCCAGCAGCTTAACAGGTCCGGGCACCCAGTACTTC. Amino acid sequence: CASSLTGPGTQYF. The J gene is TRBJ2-5, the V gene TRBV7-2; perhaps TRBD1 as D (5 bases). CDR3 length equals 13 residues. Germline CDR1 and CDR2: SGHTA and FQGNSA. Trimming pared 2 bases from V and 8 bases from J, leaving 12 bases between.

The chain is built from TRBV11-3 and TRBJ1-6; 7 bases match TRBD1. The germline CDR1 and CDR2 sequences are SGHNT and YENEEA. The CDR3 consists of 15 residues. Germline trimming cut 1 base from V and 5 bases from J; bases unmatched to any gene: 2. CDR3 protein: CASSLGDRNNSPLHF. The DNA for the CDR3 is TGTGCCAGCAGCTTAGGGGACAGAAATAATTCACCCCTCCACTTT.